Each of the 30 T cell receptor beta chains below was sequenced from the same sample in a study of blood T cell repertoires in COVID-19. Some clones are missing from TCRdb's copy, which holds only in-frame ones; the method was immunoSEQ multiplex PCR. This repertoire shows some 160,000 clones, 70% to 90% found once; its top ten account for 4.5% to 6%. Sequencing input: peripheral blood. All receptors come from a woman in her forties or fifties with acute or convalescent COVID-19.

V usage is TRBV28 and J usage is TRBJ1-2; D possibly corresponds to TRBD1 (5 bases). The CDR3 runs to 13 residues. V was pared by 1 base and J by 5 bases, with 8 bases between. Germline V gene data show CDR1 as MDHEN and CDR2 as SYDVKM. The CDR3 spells CASSLSTEYGYTF. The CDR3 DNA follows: TGTGCCAGCAGTTTATCGACAGAATATGGCTACACCTTC.

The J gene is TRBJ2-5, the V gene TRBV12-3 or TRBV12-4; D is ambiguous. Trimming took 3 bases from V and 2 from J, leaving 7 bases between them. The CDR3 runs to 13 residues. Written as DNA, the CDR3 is TGTGCCAGCAGTTTGCGTTCTCAAGAGACCCAGTACTTC. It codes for CASSLRSQETQYF.

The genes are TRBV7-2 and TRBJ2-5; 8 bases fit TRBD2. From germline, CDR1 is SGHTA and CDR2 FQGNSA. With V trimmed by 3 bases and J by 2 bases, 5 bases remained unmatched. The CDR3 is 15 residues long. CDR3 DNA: TGTGCCAGCAGCTTTAGGCGGGGGGCGCAAGAGACCCAGTACTTC. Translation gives CASSFRRGAQETQYF.

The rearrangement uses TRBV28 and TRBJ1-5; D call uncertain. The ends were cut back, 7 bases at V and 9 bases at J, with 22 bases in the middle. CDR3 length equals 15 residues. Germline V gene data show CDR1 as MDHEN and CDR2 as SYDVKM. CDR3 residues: CASTLASAGRGPQHF. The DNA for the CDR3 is TGTGCCAGCACCTTGGCCTCTGCCGGTCGGGGGCCCCAGCATTTT. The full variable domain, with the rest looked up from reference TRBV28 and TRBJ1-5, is DVKVTQSSRYLVKRTGEKVFLECVQDMDHENMFWYRQDPGLGLRLIYFSYDVKMKEKGDIPEGYSVSREKKERFSLILESASTNQTSMYLCASTLASAGRGPQHFGDGTRLSIL.

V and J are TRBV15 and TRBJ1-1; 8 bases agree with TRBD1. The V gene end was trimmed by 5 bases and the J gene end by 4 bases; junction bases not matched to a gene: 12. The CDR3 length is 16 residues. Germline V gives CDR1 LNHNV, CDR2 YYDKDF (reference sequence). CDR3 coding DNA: TGTGCCACCAGCTCTGGAAGACAGGGGAGCGTCACTGAAGCTTTCTTT. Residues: CATSSGRQGSVTEAFF.

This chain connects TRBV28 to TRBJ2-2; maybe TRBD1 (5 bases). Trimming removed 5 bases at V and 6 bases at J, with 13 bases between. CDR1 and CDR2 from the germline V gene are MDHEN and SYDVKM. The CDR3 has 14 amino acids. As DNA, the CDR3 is TGTGCCAGCAGTATTAGGGGTCCCGCCGGGGAGCTGTTTTTT. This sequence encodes CASSIRGPAGELFF.

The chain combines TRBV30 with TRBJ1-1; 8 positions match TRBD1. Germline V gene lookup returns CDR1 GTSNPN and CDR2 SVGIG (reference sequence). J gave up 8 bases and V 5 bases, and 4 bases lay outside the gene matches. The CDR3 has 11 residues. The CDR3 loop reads CAWGGQEEAFF. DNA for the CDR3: TGTGCCTGGGGGGGACAGGAGGAAGCTTTCTTT.

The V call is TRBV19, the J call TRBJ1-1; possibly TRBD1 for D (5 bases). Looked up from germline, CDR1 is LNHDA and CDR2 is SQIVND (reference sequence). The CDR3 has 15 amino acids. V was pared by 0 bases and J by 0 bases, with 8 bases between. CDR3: CASSIDGAMNTEAFF. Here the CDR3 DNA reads TGTGCCAGTAGTATAGATGGGGCCATGAACACTGAAGCTTTCTTT.

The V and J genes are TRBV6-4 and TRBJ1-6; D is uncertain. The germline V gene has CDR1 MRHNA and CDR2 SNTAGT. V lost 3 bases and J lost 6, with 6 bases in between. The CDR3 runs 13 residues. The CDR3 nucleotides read TGTGCCAGCAGTGAGACTATTAATTCACCCCTCCACTTT. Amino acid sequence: CASSETINSPLHF.

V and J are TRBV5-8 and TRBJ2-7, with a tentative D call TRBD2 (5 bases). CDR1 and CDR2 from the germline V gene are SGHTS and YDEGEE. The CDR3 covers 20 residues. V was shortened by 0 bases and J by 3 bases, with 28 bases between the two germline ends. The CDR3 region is CASSLVVDSLRADLYYEQYF. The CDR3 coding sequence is TGTGCCAGCAGCTTGGTGGTCGATTCTCTGAGAGCGGACCTTTACTACGAGCAGTACTTC.

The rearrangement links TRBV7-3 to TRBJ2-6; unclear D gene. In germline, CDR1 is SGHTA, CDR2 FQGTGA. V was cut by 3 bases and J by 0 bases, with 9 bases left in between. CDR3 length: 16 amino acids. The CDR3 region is CASSLSGYSGANVLTF. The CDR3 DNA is TGTGCCAGCAGCTTGTCAGGTTACTCTGGGGCCAACGTCCTGACTTTC.

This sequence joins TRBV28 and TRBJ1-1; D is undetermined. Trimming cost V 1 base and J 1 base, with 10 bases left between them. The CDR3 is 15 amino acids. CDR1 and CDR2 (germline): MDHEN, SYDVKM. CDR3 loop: CASSLYREGNTEAFF. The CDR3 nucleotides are TGTGCCAGCAGTTTATACCGGGAAGGGAACACTGAAGCTTTCTTT.

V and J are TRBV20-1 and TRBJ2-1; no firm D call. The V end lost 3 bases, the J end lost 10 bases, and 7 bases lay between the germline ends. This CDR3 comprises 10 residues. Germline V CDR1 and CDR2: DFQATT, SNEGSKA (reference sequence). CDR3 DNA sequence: TGCAGTGCTAGGGTCCGGGAGCAGTTCTTC. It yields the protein CSARVREQFF.

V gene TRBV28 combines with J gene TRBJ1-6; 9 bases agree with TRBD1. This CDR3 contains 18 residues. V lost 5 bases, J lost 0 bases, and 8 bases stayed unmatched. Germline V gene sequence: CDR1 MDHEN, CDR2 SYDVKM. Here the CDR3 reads CASSTDRGRSSYNSPLHF. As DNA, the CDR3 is TGTGCCAGCAGTACGGACAGGGGTCGGAGCTCCTATAATTCACCCCTCCACTTT.

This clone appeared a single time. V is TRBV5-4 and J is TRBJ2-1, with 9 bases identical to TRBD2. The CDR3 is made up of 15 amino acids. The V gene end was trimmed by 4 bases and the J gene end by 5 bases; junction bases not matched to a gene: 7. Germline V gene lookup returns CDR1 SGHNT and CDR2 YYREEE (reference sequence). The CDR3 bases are TGTGCCAGCAGCCCCAACCAGCGGGGGGACAATGAGCAGTTCTTC. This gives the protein CASSPNQRGDNEQFF.

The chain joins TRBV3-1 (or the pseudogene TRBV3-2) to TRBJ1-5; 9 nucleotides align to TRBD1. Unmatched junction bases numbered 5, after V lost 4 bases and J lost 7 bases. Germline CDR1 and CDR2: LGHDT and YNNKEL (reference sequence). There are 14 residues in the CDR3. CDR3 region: CASSPGTGRQPQHF. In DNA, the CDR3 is TGTGCCAGCAGCCCCGGGACAGGGAGACAGCCCCAGCATTTT.

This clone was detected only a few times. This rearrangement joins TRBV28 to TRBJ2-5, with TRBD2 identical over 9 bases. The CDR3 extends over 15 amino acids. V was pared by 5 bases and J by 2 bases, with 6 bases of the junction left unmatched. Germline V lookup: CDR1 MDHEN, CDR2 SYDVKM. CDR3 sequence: CASSRGTSTQETQYF. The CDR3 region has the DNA TGTGCCAGCAGTAGAGGGACTAGCACTCAAGAGACCCAGTACTTC. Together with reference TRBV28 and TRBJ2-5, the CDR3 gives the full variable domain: DVKVTQSSRYLVKRTGEKVFLECVQDMDHENMFWYRQDPGLGLRLIYFSYDVKMKEKGDIPEGYSVSREKKERFSLILESASTNQTSMYLCASSRGTSTQETQYFGPGTRLLVL.

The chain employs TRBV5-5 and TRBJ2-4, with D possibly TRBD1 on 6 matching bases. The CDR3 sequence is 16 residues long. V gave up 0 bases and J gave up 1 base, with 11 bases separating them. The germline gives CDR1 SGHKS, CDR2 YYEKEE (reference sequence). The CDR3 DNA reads TGTGCCAGCAGCTTGGCAGGGGTTTATGCCAAAAACATTCAGTACTTC. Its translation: CASSLAGVYAKNIQYF.

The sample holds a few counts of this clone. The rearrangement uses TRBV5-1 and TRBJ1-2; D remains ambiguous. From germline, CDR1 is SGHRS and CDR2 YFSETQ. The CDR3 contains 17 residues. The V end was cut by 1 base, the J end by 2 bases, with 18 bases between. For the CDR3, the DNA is TGCGCCAGCAGCTTGACCCCCGACCCCACAGCCAACTATGGCTACACCTTC. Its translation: CASSLTPDPTANYGYTF.

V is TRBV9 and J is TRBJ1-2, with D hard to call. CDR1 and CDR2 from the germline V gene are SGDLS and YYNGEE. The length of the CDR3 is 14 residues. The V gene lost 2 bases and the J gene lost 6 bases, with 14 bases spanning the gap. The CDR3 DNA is TGTGCCAGCAGCGTTACAAGGCCAGAGGATGGCTACACCTTC. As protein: CASSVTRPEDGYTF. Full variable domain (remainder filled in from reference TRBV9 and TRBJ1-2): DSGVTQTPKHLITATGQRVTLRCSPRSGDLSVYWYQQSLDQGLQFLIQYYNGEERAKGNILERFSAQQFPDLHSELNLSSLELGDSALYFCASSVTRPEDGYTFGSGTRLTVV.

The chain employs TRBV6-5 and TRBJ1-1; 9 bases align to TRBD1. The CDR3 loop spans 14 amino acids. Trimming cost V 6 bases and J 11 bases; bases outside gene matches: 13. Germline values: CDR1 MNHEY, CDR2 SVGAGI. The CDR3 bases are TGTGCCAGCAGACCACAGGGGGCGAGGGGTGGGGCTTTCTTT. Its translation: CASRPQGARGGAFF.

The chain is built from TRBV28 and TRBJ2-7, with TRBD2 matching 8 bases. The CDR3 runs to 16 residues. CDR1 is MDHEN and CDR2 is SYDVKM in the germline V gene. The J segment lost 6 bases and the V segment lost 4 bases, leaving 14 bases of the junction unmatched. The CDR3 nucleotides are TGTGCCAGCAGTTCCGGTACTGCGGGGGGTTCGGGCGAGCAGTACTTC. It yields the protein CASSSGTAGGSGEQYF.

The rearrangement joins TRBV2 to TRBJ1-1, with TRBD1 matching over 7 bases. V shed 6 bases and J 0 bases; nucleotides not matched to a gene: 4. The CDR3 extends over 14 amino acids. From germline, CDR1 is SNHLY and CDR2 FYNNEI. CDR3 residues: CASRGQLMNTEAFF. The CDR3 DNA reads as TGTGCCAGCAGGGGACAGCTCATGAACACTGAAGCTTTCTTT.

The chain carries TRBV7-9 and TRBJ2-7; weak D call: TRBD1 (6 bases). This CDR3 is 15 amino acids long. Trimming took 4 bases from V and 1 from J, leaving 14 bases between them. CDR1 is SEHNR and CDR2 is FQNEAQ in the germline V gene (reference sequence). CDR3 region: CASSSMQGLSYEQYF. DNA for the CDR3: TGTGCCAGCAGCTCCATGCAGGGGTTATCCTACGAGCAGTACTTC.

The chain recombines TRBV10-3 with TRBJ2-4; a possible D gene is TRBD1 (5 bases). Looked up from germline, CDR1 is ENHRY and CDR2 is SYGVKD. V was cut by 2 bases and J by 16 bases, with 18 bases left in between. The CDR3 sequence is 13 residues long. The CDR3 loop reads CAISEDSDRQAYF. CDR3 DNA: TGTGCCATCAGTGAGGACTCTGACAGACAAGCATACTTC.

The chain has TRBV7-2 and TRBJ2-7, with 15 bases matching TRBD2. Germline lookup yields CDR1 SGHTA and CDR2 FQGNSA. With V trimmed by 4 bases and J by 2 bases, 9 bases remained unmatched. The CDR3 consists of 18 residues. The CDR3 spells CASSYAGLAGGRPYEQYF. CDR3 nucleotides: TGTGCCAGCAGCTATGCCGGACTAGCGGGGGGGCGTCCCTACGAGCAGTACTTC.

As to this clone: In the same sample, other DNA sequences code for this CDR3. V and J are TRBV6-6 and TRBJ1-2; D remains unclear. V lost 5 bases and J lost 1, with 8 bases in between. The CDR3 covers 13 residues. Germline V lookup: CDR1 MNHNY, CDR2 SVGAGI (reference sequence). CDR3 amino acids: CASSRDINYGYTF. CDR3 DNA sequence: TGTGCCAGCAGTCGCGACATTAACTATGGCTACACCTTC.

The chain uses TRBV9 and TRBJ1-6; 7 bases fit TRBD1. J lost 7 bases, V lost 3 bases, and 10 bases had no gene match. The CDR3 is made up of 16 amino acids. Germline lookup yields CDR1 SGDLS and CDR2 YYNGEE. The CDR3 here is CASSDYLGTENSPLHF. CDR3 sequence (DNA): TGTGCCAGCAGCGATTATCTCGGGACAGAAAATTCACCCCTCCACTTT. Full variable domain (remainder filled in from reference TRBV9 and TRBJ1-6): DSGVTQTPKHLITATGQRVTLRCSPRSGDLSVYWYQQSLDQGLQFLIQYYNGEERAKGNILERFSAQQFPDLHSELNLSSLELGDSALYFCASSDYLGTENSPLHFGNGTRLTVT.

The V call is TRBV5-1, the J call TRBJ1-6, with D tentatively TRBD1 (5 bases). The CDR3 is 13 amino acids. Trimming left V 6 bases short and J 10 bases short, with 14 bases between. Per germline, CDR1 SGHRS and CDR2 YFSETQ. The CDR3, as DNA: TGCGCCAGCACCCCGGAGGGGCAATCACCCCTCCACTTT. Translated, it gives CASTPEGQSPLHF. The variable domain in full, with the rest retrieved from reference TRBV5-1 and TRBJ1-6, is KAGVTQTPRYLIKTRGQQVTLSCSPISGHRSVSWYQQTPGQGLQFLFEYFSETQRNKGNFPGRFSGRQFSNSRSEMNVSTLELGDSALYLCASTPEGQSPLHFGNGTRLTVT.

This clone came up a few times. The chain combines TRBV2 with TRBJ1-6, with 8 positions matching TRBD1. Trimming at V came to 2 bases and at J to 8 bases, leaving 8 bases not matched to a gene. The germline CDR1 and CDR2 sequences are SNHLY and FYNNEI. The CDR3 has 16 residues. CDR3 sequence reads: CASSEKDGDRYSPLHF. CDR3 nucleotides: TGTGCCAGCAGTGAAAAAGACGGGGACAGGTATTCACCCCTCCACTTT.